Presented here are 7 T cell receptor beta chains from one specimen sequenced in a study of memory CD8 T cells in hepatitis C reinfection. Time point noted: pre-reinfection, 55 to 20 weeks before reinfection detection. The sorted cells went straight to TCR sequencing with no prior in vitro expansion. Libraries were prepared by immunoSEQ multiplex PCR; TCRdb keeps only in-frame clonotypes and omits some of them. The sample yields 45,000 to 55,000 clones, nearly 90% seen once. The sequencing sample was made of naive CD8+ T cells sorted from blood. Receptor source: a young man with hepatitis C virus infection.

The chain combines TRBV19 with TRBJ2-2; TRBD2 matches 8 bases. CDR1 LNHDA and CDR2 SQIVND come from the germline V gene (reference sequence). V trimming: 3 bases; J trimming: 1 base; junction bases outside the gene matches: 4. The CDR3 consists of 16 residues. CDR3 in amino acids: CASSMILAGNTGELFF. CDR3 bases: TGTGCCAGTAGTATGATCCTAGCGGGGAACACCGGGGAGCTGTTTTTT.

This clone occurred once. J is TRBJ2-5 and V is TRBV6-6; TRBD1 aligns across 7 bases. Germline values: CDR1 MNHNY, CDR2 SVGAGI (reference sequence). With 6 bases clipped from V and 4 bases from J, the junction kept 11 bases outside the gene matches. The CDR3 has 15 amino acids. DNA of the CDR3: TGTGCCAGCAGCCCTAGGACAGGTCGGGTAGAGACCCAGTACTTC. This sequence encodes CASSPRTGRVETQYF.

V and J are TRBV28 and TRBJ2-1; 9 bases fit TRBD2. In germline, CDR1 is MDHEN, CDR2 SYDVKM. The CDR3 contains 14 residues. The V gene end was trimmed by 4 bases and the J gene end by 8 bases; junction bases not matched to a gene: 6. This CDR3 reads CASSSGLAVDEQFF. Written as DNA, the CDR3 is TGTGCCAGCAGTTCGGGACTAGCCGTCGATGAGCAGTTCTTC. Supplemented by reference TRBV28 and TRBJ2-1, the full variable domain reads DVKVTQSSRYLVKRTGEKVFLECVQDMDHENMFWYRQDPGLGLRLIYFSYDVKMKEKGDIPEGYSVSREKKERFSLILESASTNQTSMYLCASSSGLAVDEQFFGPGTRLTVL.

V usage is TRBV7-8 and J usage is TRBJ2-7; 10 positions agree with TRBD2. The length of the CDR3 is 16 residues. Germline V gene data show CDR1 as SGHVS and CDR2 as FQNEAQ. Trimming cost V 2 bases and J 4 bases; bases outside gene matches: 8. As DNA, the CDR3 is TGTGCCAGCAGCTTACGAGGACTAGCGGCGGAGTACGAGCAGTACTTC. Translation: CASSLRGLAAEYEQYF.

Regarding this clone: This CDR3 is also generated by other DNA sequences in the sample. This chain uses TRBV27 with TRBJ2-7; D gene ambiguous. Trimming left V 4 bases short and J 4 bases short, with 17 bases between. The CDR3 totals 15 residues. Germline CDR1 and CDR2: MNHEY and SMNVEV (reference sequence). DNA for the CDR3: TGTGCCAGCAGTTCGGCGACCAGCTCCAGGTACGAGCAGTACTTC. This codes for CASSSATSSRYEQYF.

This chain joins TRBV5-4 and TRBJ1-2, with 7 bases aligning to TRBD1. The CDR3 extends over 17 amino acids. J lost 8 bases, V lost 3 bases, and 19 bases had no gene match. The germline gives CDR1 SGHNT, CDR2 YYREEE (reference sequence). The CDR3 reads CASSSPPGTDRGGGYTF. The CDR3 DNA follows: TGTGCCAGCAGCTCCCCGCCGGGGACAGACCGTGGAGGGGGCTACACCTTC.

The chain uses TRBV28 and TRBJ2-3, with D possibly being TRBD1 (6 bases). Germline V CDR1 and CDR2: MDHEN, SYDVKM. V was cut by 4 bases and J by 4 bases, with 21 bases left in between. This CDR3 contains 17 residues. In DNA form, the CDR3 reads TGTGCCAGCAGTTCGGGCCCAGGGGTTTCGGGACCAGATACGCAGTATTTT. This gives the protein CASSSGPGVSGPDTQYF.